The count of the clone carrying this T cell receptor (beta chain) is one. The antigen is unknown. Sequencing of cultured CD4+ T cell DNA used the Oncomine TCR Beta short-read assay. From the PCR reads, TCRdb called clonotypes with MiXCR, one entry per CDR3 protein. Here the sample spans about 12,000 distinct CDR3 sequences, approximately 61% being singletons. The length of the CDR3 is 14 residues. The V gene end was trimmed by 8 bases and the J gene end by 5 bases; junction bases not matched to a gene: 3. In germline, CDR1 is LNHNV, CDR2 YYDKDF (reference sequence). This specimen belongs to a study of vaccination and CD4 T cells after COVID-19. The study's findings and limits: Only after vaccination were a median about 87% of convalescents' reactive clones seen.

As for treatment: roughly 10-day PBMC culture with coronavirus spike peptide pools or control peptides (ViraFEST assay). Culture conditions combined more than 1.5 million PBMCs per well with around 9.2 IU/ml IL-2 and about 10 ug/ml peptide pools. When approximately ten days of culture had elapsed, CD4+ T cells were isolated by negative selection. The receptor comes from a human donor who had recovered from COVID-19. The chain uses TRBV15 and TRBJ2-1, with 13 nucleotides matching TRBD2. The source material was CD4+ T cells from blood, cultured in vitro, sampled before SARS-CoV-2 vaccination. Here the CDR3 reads CATEGLAGNNEQFF. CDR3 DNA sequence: TGTGCCACCGAGGGACTAGCGGGAAACAATGAGCAGTTCTTC.